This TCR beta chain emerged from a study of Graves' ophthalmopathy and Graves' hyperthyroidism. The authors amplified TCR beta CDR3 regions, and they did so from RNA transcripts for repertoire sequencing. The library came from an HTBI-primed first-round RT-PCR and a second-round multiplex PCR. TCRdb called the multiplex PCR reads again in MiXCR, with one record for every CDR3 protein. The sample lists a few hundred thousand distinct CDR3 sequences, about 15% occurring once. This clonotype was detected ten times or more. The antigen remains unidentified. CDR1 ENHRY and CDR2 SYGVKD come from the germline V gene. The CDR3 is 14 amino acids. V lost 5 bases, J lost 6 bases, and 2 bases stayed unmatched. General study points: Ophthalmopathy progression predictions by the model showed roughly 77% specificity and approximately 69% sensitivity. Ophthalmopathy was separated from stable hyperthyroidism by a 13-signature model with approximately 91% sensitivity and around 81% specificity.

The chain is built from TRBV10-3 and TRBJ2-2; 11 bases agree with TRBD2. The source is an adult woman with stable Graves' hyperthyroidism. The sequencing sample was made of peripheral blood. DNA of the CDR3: TGTGCCATCAGTCTAGCGGGAGGTGCCGGGGAGCTGTTTTTT. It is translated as CAISLAGGAGELFF.